The present entry profiles one TCR beta chain with its context. Its target is not known. Germline lookup yields CDR1 MNHEY and CDR2 SMNVEV (reference sequence). The J segment lost 2 bases and the V segment lost 6 bases, leaving 9 bases of the junction unmatched. The CDR3 covers 17 residues. This record belongs to a study of Tregs in tolerant kidney transplant recipients. Study findings and constraints: Biological reproducibility was not directly addressed in this study. Tregs expanded with activated donor B cells seemed most donor-specific. Few patients were studied, so findings need validation in larger groups.

Profiled with immunoSEQ multiplex PCR; TCRdb holds only in-frame clones, not every one. The sample consists of 200,000 to 300,000 clones, roughly 80% of them appearing once. Unstimulated Tregs (CD4+CD25+CD127-) and CD4+CD25- non-Tregs were sorted from PBMCs. V and J are TRBV27 and TRBJ2-7, with 14 bases that match TRBD2. The TCR was taken from a human donor in good health. Sequenced: CD4+ T cells from blood. For the CDR3, the DNA is TGTGCCAGCAGCGACCCGGGACTAGCGGGAGTTACCTACGAGCAGTACTTC. Protein sequence: CASSDPGLAGVTYEQYF.